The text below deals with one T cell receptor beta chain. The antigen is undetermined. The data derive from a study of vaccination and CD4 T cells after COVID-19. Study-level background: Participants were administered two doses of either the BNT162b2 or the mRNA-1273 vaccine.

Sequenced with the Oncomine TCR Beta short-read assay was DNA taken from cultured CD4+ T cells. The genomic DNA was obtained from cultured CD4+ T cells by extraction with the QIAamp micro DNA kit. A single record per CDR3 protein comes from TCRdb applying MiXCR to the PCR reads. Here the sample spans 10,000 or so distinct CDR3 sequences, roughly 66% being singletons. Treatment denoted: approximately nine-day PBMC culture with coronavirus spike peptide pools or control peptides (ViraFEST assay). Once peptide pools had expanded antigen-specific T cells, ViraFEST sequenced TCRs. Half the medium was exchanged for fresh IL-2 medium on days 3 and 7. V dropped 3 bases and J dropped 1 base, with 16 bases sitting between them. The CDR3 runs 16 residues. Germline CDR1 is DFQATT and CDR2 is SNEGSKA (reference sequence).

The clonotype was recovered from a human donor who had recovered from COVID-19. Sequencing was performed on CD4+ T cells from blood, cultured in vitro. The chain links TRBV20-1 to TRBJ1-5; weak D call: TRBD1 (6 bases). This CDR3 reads CSASDRRRRSNQPQHF. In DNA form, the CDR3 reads TGCAGTGCTAGTGACAGGAGACGCAGAAGCAATCAGCCCCAGCATTTT.